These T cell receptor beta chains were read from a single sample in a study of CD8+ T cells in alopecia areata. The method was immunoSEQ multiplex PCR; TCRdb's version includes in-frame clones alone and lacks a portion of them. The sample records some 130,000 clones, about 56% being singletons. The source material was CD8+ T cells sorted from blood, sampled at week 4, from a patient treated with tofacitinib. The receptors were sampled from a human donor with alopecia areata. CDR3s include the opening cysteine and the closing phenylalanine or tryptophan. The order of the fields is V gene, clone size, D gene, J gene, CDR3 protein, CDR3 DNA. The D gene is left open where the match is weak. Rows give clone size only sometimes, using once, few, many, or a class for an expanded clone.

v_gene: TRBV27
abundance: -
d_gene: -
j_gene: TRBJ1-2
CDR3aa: CASSPIGTFYGYTF
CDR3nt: TGTGCCAGCAGCCCGATTGGGACCTTCTATGGCTACACCTTC

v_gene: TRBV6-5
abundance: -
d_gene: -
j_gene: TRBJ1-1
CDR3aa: CASSYSSTEAFF
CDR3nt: TGTGCCAGCAGTTACTCGAGCACTGAAGCTTTCTTT

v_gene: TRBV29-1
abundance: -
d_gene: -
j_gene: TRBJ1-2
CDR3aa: CSVGGEGWRTNYGYTF
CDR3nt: TGCAGCGTTGGAGGTGAGGGATGGCGGACGAACTATGGCTACACCTTC

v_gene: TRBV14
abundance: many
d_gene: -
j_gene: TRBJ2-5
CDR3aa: CASSQPTRRTEETQYF
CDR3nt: TGTGCCAGCAGCCAACCCACCAGGAGGACAGAGGAGACCCAGTACTTC

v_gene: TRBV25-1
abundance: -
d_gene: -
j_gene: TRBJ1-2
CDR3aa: CASRTASGYTF
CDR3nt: TGTGCCAGCAGGACAGCGAGTGGCTACACCTTC

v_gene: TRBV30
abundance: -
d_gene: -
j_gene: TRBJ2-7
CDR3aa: CAWSVAGPYEQYF
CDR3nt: TGTGCCTGGAGTGTAGCTGGCCCCTACGAGCAGTACTTC

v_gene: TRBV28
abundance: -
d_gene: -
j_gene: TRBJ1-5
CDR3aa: CASRRPGVWYQPQHF
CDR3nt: TGTGCCAGCAGACGACCAGGGGTGTGGTATCAGCCCCAGCATTTT

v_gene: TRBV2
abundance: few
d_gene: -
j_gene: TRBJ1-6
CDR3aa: CASSLSSYNSPLHF
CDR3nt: TGTGCCAGCAGTTTAAGCTCCTATAATTCACCCCTCCACTTT

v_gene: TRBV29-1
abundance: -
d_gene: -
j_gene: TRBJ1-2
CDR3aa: CSAEYGYTF
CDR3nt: TGCAGCGCCGAATATGGCTACACCTTC

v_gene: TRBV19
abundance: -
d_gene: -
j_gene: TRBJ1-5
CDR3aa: CASSFRGSNQPQHF
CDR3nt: TGTGCCAGTAGTTTCCGGGGAAGCAATCAGCCCCAGCATTTT

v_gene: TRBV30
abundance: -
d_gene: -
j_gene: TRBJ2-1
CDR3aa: CAWGRANNEQFF
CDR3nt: TGTGCCTGGGGCAGGGCCAACAATGAGCAGTTCTTC

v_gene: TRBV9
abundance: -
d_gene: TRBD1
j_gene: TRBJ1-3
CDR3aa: CASSVVGTAGNTIYF
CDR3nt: TGTGCCAGCAGCGTAGTGGGGACAGCTGGAAACACCATATATTTT

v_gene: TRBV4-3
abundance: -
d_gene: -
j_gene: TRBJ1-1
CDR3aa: CASSPSPGQAYTEAFF
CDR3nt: TGCGCCAGCAGCCCCTCCCCGGGGCAGGCATACACTGAAGCTTTCTTT

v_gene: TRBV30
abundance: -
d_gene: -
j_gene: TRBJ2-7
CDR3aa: CAWSEDVGISYEQYF
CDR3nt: TGTGCCTGGAGTGAGGATGTGGGGATTAGCTACGAGCAGTACTTC

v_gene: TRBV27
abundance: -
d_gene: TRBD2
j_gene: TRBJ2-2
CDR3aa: CASSPPLIAGGHTGELFF
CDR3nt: TGTGCCAGCAGTCCCCCTTTAATAGCGGGGGGACACACCGGGGAGCTGTTTTTT

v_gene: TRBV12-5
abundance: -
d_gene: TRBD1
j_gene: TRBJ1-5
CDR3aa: CASALRTGGDQPQHF
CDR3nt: TGTGCTAGTGCCCTAAGGACAGGGGGCGATCAGCCCCAGCATTTT

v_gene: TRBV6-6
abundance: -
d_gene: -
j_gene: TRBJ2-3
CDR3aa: CASSPGVDTQYF
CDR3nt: TGTGCCAGCAGTCCGGGGGTTGATACGCAGTATTTT

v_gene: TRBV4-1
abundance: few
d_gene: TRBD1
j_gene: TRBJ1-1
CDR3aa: CASSTHRGLNTEAFF
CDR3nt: TGCGCCAGCAGCACGCACAGGGGGTTGAACACTGAAGCTTTCTTT

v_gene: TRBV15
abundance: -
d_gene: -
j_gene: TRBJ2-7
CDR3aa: CATSDGREQYF
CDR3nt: TGTGCCACCAGCGACGGAAGGGAGCAGTACTTC

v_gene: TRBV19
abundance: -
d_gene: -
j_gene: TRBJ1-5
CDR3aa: CASSIDGDLNQPQHF
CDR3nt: TGTGCCAGTAGTATAGACGGGGACCTTAATCAGCCCCAGCATTTT

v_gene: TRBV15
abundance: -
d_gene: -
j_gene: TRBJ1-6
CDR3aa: CATSKGGRRSPLHF
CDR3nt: TGTGCCACCAGCAAAGGCGGGCGCCGTTCACCCCTCCACTTT

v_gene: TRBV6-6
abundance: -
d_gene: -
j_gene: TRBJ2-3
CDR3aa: CASSYSGRAGTDTQYF
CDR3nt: TGTGCCAGCAGTTACTCCGGCAGGGCCGGCACAGATACGCAGTATTTT

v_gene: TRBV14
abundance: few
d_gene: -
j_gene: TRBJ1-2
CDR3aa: CASSQELTARNYGYTF
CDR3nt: TGTGCCAGCAGCCAAGAGCTCACAGCGAGGAACTATGGCTACACCTTC

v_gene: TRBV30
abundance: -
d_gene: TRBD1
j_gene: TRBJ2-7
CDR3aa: CAWGRGTGVQEQYF
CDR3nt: TGTGCCTGGGGACGGGGGACAGGGGTTCAGGAGCAGTACTTC

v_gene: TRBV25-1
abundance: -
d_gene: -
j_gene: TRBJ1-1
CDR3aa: CASSERDSITEAFF
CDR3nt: TGTGCCAGCAGTGAGCGGGACTCGATCACTGAAGCTTTCTTT

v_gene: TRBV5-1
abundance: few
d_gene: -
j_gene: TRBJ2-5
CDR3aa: CASSPGTDQETQYF
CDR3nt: TGCGCCAGCAGCCCCGGGACTGATCAAGAGACCCAGTACTTC

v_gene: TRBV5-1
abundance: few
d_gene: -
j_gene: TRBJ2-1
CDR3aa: CASSFWGGEGNEQFF
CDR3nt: TGCGCCAGCAGCTTCTGGGGGGGCGAAGGCAATGAGCAGTTCTTC

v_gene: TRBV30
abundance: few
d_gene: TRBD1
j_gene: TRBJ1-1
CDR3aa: CAWSQAGGSLNTEAFF
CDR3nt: TGTGCCTGGAGTCAGGCAGGGGGCTCCTTGAACACTGAAGCTTTCTTT

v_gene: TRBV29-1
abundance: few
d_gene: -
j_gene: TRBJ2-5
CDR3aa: CSVGPVQAKMLGETQYF
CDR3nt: TGCAGCGTTGGGCCCGTCCAAGCGAAGATGCTTGGGGAGACCCAGTACTTC

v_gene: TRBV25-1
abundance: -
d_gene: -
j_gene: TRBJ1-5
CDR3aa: CASSELEESGQPQHF
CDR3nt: TGTGCCAGCAGTGAATTGGAGGAATCGGGTCAGCCCCAGCATTTT

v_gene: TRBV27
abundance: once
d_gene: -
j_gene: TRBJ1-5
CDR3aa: CASSLSPGSNQPQHF
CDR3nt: TGTGCCAGCAGTTTATCCCCAGGAAGCAATCAGCCCCAGCATTTT

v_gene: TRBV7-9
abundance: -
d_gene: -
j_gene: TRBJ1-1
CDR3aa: CASSLVGGMNTEAFF
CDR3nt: TGTGCCAGCAGCTTAGTGGGGGGTATGAACACTGAAGCTTTCTTT

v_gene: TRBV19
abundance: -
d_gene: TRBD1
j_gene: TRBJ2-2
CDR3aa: CASKPRQGHTGELFF
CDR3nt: TGTGCCAGTAAGCCTCGACAGGGTCACACCGGGGAGCTGTTTTTT

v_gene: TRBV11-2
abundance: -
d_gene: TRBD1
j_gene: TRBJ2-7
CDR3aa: CASSPGTGSYEQYF
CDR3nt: TGTGCCAGCAGCCCCGGGACAGGCTCCTACGAGCAGTACTTC

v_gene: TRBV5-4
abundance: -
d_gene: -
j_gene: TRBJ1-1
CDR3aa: CASSLEVFDTEAFF
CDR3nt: TGTGCCAGCAGCTTGGAGGTGTTTGACACTGAAGCTTTCTTT

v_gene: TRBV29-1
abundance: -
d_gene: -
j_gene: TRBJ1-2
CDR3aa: CSVQVANYGYTF
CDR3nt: TGCAGCGTTCAAGTAGCTAACTATGGCTACACCTTC

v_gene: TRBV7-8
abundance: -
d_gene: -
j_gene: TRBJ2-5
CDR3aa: CASSSPGSWIETQYF
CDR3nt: TGTGCCAGCAGCTCCCCAGGTAGCTGGATAGAGACCCAGTACTTC

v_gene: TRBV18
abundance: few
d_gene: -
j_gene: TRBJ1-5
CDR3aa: CASSRWGASQPQHF
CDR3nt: TGTGCCAGCTCACGATGGGGGGCAAGTCAGCCCCAGCATTTT

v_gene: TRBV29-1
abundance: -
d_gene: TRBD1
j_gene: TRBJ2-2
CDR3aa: CSVVGTGTTNTGELFF
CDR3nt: TGCAGCGTTGTCGGGACAGGGACGACAAACACCGGGGAGCTGTTTTTT